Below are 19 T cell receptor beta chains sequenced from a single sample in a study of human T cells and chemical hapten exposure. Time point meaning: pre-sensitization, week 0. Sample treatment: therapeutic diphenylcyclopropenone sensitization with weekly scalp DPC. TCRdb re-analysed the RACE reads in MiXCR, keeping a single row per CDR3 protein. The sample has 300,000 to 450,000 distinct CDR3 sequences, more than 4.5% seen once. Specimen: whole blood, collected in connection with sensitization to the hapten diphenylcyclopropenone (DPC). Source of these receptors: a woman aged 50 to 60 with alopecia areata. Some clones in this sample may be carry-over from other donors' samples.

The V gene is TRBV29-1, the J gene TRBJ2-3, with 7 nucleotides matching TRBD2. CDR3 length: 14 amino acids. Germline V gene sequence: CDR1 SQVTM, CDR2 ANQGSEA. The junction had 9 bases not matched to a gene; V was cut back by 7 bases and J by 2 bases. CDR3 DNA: TGCAGCGCCAACGCGGGACTACTCACAGATACGCAGTATTTT. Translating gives CSANAGLLTDTQYF.

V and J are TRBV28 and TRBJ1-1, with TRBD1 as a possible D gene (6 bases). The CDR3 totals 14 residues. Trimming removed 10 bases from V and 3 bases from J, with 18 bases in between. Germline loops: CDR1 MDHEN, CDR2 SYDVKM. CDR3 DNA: TGTGCCACCAGGGGTGGGGGAGCCCACACTGAAGCTTTCTTT. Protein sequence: CATRGGGAHTEAFF.

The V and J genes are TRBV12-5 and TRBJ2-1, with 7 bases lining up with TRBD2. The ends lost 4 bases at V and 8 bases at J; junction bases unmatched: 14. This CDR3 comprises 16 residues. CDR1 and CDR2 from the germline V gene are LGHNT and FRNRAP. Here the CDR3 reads CASGWGVTSLGDEQFF. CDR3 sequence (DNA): TGTGCTAGTGGTTGGGGGGTGACTAGCTTGGGCGATGAGCAGTTCTTC.

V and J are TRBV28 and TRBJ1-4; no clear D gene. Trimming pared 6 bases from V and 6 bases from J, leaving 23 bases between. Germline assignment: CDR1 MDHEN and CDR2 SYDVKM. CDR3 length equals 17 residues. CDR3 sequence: CASSLTARAGYYEKLFF. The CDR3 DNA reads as TGTGCCAGCAGCCTGACTGCACGGGCGGGCTACTATGAAAAACTGTTTTTT.

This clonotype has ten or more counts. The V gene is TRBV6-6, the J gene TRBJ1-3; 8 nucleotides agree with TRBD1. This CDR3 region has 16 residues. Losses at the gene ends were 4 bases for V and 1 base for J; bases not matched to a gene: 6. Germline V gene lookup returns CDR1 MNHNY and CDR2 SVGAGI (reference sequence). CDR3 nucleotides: TGTGCCAGCAGTTCCCCCCAGGGGGCTTCTGGAAACACCATATATTTT. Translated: CASSSPQGASGNTIYF.

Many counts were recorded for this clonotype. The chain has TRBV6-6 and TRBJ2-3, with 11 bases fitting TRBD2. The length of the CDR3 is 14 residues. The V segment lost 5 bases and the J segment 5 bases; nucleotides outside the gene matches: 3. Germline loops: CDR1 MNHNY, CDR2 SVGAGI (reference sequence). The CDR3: CASSPGLAVDTQYF. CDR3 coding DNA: TGTGCCAGCAGTCCGGGACTAGCGGTAGATACGCAGTATTTT.

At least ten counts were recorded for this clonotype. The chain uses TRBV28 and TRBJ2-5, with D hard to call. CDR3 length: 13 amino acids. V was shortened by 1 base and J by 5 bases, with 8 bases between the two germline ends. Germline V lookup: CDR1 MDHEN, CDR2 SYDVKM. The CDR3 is CASSLSAPETQYF. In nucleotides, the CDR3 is TGTGCCAGCAGTTTATCGGCTCCTGAGACCCAGTACTTC. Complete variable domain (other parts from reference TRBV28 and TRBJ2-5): DVKVTQSSRYLVKRTGEKVFLECVQDMDHENMFWYRQDPGLGLRLIYFSYDVKMKEKGDIPEGYSVSREKKERFSLILESASTNQTSMYLCASSLSAPETQYFGPGTRLLVL.

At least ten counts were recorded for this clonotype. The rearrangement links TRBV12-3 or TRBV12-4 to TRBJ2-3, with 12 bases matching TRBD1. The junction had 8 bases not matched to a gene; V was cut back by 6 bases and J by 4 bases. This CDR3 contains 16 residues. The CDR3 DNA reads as TGTGCCAGCAGACGTCCGGGACAGGGGGCATCAGATACGCAGTATTTT. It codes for CASRRPGQGASDTQYF.

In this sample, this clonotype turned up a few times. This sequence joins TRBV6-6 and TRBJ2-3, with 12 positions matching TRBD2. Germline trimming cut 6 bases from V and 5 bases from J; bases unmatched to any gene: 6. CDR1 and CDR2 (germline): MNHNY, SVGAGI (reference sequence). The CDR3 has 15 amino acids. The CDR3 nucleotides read TGTGCCAGCAGCCTGACTAGCGGGGGTCTAGATACGCAGTATTTT. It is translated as CASSLTSGGLDTQYF.

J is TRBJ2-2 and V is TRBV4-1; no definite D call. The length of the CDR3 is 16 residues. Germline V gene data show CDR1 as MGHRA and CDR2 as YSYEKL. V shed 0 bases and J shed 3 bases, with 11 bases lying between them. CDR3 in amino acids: CASSQDRTVYTGELFF. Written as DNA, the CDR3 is TGCGCCAGCAGCCAAGACAGGACGGTCTACACCGGGGAGCTGTTTTTT.

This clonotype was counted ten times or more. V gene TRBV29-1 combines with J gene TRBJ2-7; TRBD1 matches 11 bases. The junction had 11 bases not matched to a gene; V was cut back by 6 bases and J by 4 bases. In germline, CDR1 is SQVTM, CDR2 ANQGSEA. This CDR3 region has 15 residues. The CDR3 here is CSVLTGTGGVYEQYF. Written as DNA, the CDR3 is TGCAGCGTGCTCACTGGGACAGGGGGTGTTTACGAGCAGTACTTC.

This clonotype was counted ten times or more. Here the CDR3 reads CASSLSGQHSYEQYF. The CDR3 DNA reads as TGTGCCAGCAGCTTAAGCGGGCAGCACTCCTACGAGCAGTACTTC. The V gene is TRBV7-6, the J gene TRBJ2-7, with D possibly being TRBD2 (6 bases). The CDR3 extends over 15 amino acids. Per germline, CDR1 SGHVS and CDR2 FNYEAQ. V was shortened by 2 bases and J by 0 bases, with 11 bases between the two germline ends.

The CDR3 here is CSVGTGVNTEAFF. CDR3 DNA: TGCAGCGTCGGGACAGGAGTTAACACTGAAGCTTTCTTT. The gene calls are TRBV29-1 and TRBJ1-1; 8 bases are shared with TRBD1. The J segment lost 2 bases and the V segment lost 6 bases, leaving 5 bases of the junction unmatched. This CDR3 region has 13 residues. Germline-derived CDR1 and CDR2 are SQVTM and ANQGSEA.

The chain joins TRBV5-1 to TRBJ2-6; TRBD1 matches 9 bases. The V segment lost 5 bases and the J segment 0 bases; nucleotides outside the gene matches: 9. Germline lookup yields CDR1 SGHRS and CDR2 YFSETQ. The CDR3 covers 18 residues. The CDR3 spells CASSPRTGASSGANVLTF. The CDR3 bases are TGCGCCAGCAGTCCCCGGACAGGGGCGAGCTCTGGGGCCAACGTCCTGACTTTC.

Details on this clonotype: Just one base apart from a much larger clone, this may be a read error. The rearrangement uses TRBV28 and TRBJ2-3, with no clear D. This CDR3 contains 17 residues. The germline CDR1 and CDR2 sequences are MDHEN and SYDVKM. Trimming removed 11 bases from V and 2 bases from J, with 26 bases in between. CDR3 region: CACTFSRGVSNTDTQYF. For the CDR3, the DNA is TGTGCCTGCACATTTTCGCGTGGGGTCTCCAACACAGATACGCAGTATTTT.

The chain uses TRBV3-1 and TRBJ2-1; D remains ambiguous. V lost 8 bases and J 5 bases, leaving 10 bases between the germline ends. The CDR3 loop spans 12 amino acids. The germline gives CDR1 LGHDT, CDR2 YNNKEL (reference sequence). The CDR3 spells CASLRLDNEQFF. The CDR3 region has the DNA TGTGCCAGCCTCCGTCTAGACAATGAGCAGTTCTTC.

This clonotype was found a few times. The CDR3 sequence is CASSYPARGTEAFF. In DNA form, the CDR3 reads TGTGCCAGCAGTTACCCGGCCCGGGGCACTGAAGCTTTCTTT. The genes are TRBV6-5 and TRBJ1-1, with D unclear. The CDR3 loop spans 14 amino acids. Germline V gene data show CDR1 as MNHEY and CDR2 as SVGAGI. V was shortened by 2 bases and J by 4 bases, with 11 bases between the two germline ends.

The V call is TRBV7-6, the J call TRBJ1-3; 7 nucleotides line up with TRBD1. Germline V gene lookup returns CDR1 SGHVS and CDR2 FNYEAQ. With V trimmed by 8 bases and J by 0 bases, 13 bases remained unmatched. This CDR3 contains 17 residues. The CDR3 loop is CASSFGVGGNSGNTIYF. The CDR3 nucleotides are TGTGCCAGCTCCTTTGGGGTAGGGGGCAACTCTGGAAACACCATATATTTT.

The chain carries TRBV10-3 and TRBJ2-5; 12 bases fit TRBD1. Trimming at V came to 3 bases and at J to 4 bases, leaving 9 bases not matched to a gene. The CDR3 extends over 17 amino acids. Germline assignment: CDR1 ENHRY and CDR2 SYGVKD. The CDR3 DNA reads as TGTGCCATCAGTGACTTAACCGGGACAGGGGGCGGAGAGACCCAGTACTTC. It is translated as CAISDLTGTGGGETQYF.